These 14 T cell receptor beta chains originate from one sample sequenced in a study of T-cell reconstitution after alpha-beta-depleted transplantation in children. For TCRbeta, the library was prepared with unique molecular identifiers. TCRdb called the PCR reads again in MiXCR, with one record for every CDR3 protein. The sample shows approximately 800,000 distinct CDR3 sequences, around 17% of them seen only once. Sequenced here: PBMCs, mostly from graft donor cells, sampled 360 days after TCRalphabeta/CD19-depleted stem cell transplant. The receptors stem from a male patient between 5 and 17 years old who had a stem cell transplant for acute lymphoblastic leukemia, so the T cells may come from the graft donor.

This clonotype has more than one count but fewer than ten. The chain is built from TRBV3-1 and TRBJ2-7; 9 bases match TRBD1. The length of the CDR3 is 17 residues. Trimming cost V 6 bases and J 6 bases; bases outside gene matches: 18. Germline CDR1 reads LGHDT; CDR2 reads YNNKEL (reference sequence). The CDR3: CASRLTYAGTGMGEQYF. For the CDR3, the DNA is TGTGCCAGCAGACTGACCTACGCCGGGACAGGGATGGGCGAGCAGTACTTC.

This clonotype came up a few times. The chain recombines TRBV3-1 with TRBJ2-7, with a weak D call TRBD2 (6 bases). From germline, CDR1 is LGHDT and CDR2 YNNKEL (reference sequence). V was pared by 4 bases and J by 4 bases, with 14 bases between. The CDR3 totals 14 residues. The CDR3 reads CASSRAGRVYEQYF. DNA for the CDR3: TGTGCCAGCAGCCGGGCGGGGCGCGTATACGAGCAGTACTTC.

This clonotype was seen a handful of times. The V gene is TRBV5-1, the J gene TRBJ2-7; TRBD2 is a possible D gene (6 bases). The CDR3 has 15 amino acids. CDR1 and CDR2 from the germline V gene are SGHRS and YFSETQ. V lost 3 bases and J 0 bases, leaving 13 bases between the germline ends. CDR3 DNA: TGCGCCAGCAGCTGGAGGGATTCTAGCTCCTACGAGCAGTACTTC. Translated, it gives CASSWRDSSSYEQYF.

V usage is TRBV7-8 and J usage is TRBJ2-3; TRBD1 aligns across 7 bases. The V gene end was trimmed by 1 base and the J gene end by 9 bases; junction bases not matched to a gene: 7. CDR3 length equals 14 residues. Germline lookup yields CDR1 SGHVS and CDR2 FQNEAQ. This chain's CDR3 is CASSLEGGMRTQYF. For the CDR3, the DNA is TGTGCCAGCAGCTTAGAAGGGGGCATGAGGACGCAGTATTTT.

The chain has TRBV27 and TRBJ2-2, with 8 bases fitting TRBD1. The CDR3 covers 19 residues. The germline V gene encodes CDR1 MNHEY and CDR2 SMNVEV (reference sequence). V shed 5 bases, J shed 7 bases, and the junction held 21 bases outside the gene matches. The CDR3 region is CASSLIANPDRVAVGELFF. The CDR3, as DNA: TGTGCCAGCAGTCTAATTGCCAACCCGGACAGGGTAGCGGTCGGGGAGCTGTTTTTT.

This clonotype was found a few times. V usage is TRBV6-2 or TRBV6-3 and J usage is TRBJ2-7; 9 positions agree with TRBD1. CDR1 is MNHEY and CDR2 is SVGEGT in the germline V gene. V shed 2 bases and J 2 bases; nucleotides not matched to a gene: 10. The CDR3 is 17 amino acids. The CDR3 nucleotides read TGTGCCAGCAGTTACGTCCGGGACAGGGTATGGCCCTACGAGCAGTACTTC. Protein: CASSYVRDRVWPYEQYF.

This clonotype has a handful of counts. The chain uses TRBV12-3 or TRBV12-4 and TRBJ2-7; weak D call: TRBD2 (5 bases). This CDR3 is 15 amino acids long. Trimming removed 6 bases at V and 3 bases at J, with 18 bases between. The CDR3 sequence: CASSWGAGMGYEQYF. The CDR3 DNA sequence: TGTGCCAGCAGCTGGGGAGCAGGAATGGGCTACGAGCAGTACTTC.

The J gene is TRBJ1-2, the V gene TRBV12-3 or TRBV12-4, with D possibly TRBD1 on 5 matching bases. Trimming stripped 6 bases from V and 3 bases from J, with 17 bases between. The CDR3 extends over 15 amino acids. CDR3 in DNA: TGTGCCAGCAGCGTCGACAGCGTGGGGTACTATGGCTACACCTTC. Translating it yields CASSVDSVGYYGYTF.

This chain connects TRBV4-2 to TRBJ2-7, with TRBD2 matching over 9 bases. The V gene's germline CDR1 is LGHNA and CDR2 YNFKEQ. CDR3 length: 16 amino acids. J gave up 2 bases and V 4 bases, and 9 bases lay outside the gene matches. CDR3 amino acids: CASSLAGSGRTYEQYF. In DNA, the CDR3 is TGTGCCAGCAGCCTGGCGGGGAGCGGGAGGACCTACGAGCAGTACTTC.

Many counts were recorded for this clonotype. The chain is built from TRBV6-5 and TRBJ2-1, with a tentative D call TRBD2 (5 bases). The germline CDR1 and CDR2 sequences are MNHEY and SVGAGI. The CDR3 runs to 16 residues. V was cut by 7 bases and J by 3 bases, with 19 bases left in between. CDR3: CASTKFVGVRYNEQFF. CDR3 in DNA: TGTGCCAGCACCAAATTCGTCGGGGTGCGCTACAATGAGCAGTTCTTC.

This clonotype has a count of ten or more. In nucleotides, the CDR3 is TGTGCCAGCAGTGGCGGGAGGGCCTACAATGAGCAGTTCTTC. Its translation: CASSGGRAYNEQFF. The rearrangement uses TRBV2 and TRBJ2-1; 9 nucleotides agree with TRBD2. The V gene's germline CDR1 is SNHLY and CDR2 FYNNEI. J lost 2 bases, V lost 4 bases, and 0 bases had no gene match. This CDR3 has 14 amino acids.

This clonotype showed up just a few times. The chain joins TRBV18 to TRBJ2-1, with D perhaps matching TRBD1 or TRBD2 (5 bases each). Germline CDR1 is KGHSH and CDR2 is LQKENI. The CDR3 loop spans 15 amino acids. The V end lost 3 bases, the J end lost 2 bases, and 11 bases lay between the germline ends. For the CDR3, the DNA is TGTGCCAGCTCACCGCAACCGGGACCCTACAATGAGCAGTTCTTC. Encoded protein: CASSPQPGPYNEQFF.

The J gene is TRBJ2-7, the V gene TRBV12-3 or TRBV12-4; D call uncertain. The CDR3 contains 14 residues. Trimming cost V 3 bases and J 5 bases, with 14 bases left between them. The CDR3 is CASSFVGNKNEQYF. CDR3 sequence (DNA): TGTGCCAGCAGTTTCGTGGGGAACAAGAACGAGCAGTACTTC.

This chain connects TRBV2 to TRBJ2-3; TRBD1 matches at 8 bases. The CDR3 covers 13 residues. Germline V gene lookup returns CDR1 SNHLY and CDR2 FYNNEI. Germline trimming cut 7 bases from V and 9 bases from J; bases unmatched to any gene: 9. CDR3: CASNPTGVETQYF. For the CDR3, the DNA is TGTGCCAGCAATCCGACAGGGGTGGAAACGCAGTATTTT.